This entry lists 14 T cell receptor beta chains sequenced from one sample in a study of neurological immune-mediated disorders. TCRdb re-derived calls from the 5' RACE reads in MiXCR, one entry per CDR3 protein. This sample has some 95,000 distinct CDR3 sequences; 3.5% to 4% occur once, and the top ten carry about 6%. Sample: PBMCs. The receptors were sampled from a woman aged 18-35 years with multiple sclerosis.

This clonotype has at least ten counts. The CDR3: CASRTGQNYGYTF. In DNA, the CDR3 is TGTGCCAGCAGAACCGGACAGAACTATGGCTACACCTTC. The V gene is TRBV6-5, the J gene TRBJ1-2, with D tentatively TRBD1 (6 bases). V lost 6 bases to trimming and J lost 2 bases, with 10 bases between them. The CDR3 has 13 residues. Germline loops: CDR1 MNHEY, CDR2 SVGAGI.

Many counts were recorded for this clonotype. This chain connects TRBV12-3 or TRBV12-4 to TRBJ1-5; D is possibly TRBD1 (5 bases). The CDR3 is 16 residues long. Deletions cut 3 bases from V and 4 bases from J, with 16 bases between. Written as DNA, the CDR3 is TGTGCCAGCAGTTTGGTACATCAGGGCGTAAATCAGCCCCAGCATTTT. It yields the protein CASSLVHQGVNQPQHF.

This clonotype came up many times. V gene TRBV7-2 combines with J gene TRBJ2-5; D uncertain. With 2 bases removed from V and 4 bases from J, the gap between germline ends came to 14 bases. This CDR3 contains 15 residues. The germline gives CDR1 SGHTA, CDR2 FQGNSA. DNA for the CDR3: TGTGCCAGCAGCTTATTCTCCACCCCGGGAGAGACCCAGTACTTC. Translating it yields CASSLFSTPGETQYF. Full variable domain (remainder filled in from reference TRBV7-2 and TRBJ2-5): GAGVSQSPSNKVTEKGKDVELRCDPISGHTALYWYRQSLGQGLEFLIYFQGNSAPDKSGLPSDRFSAERTGGSVSTLTIQRTQQEDSAVYLCASSLFSTPGETQYFGPGTRLLVL.

This clonotype was seen at least ten times. The chain has TRBV20-1 and TRBJ2-3; 8 nucleotides agree with TRBD1. This CDR3 is 17 amino acids long. Germline V lookup: CDR1 DFQATT, CDR2 SNEGSKA (reference sequence). V lost 2 bases and J lost 2; bases outside the gene matches: 12. The CDR3 sequence is CSARLNSGTGYTDTQYF. The CDR3 coding sequence is TGCAGTGCTAGACTTAATTCCGGGACAGGCTACACAGATACGCAGTATTTT.

There are many counts of this clonotype. The gene calls are TRBV9 and TRBJ2-1; 9 bases map to TRBD2. The CDR3 is made up of 14 amino acids. V was pared by 8 bases and J by 2 bases, with 5 bases of the junction left unmatched. Germline V CDR1 and CDR2: SGDLS, YYNGEE. The CDR3 here is CASKRTSAYNEQFF. CDR3 DNA: TGTGCCAGTAAGAGGACTAGCGCCTACAATGAGCAGTTCTTC.

This clonotype was counted ten times or more. The chain has TRBV5-1 and TRBJ1-5, with D possibly matching TRBD1 (6 bases). The CDR3 is made up of 14 amino acids. CDR1 and CDR2 (germline): SGHRS, YFSETQ. Trimming removed 0 bases at V and 4 bases at J, with 8 bases between. CDR3 sequence: CASSLGGQNQPQHF. As DNA, the CDR3 is TGCGCCAGCAGCTTGGGGGGGCAGAATCAGCCCCAGCATTTT. Supplemented by reference TRBV5-1 and TRBJ1-5, the full variable domain reads KAGVTQTPRYLIKTRGQQVTLSCSPISGHRSVSWYQQTPGQGLQFLFEYFSETQRNKGNFPGRFSGRQFSNSRSEMNVSTLELGDSALYLCASSLGGQNQPQHFGDGTRLSIL.

Concerning this clonotype itself: A much larger clonotype is one base distant, so this may be a read error. The V gene is TRBV4-1, the J gene TRBJ1-4, with D maybe TRBD1 (6 bases). The CDR3 is made up of 15 amino acids. Germline assignment: CDR1 MGHRA and CDR2 YSYEKL. The CDR3 here is CASSRGGGGYETLFF. The CDR3 DNA is TGCGCCAGCAGCAGAGGAGGGGGTGGGTATGAAACACTGTTTTTT.

This clonotype has a handful of counts. This chain joins TRBV5-1 and TRBJ1-1; no definite D call. The CDR3 covers 13 residues. The germline V and J ends were trimmed by 4 bases and 2 bases, with 9 bases remaining between them. The germline CDR1 and CDR2 sequences are SGHRS and YFSETQ. Here the CDR3 DNA reads TGCGCCAGCAGCCTGTTGGTAAACACTGAAGCTTTCTTT. Its protein is CASSLLVNTEAFF.

This clonotype was observed at least ten times. V usage is TRBV24-1 and J usage is TRBJ2-1; 7 bases map to TRBD2. Germline-derived CDR1 and CDR2 are KGHDR and SFDVKD. V shed 0 bases, J shed 7 bases, and the junction held 5 bases outside the gene matches. CDR3 length: 15 amino acids. The CDR3 DNA sequence: TGTGCCACCAGTGATTTGGGGGGAGCGGGGAATGAGCAGTTCTTC. It yields the protein CATSDLGGAGNEQFF.

This clonotype has at least ten counts. The rearrangement joins TRBV20-1 to TRBJ1-1; D ambiguous. The CDR3 loop spans 15 amino acids. Between the trimmed V and J ends, which lost 0 bases and 0 bases, there was a span of 11 bases. In germline, CDR1 is DFQATT, CDR2 SNEGSKA (reference sequence). For the CDR3, the DNA is TGCAGTGCTAGAGATATTTACACCCTGAACACTGAAGCTTTCTTT. Protein: CSARDIYTLNTEAFF.

This clonotype was counted ten times or more. The J gene is TRBJ1-5, the V gene TRBV3-1; D unclear. Germline values: CDR1 LGHDT, CDR2 YNNKEL (reference sequence). V lost 0 bases, J lost 4 bases, and 10 bases lay in between. The CDR3 covers 15 residues. The CDR3 sequence is CASSQDPTENQPQHF. CDR3 bases: TGTGCCAGCAGCCAAGATCCCACGGAAAATCAGCCCCAGCATTTT.

This clonotype was counted ten times or more. V gene TRBV20-1 combines with J gene TRBJ1-5, with TRBD1 as a possible D gene (5 bases). Per germline, CDR1 DFQATT and CDR2 SNEGSKA (reference sequence). CDR3 length: 15 amino acids. Trimming shortened V by 1 base and J by 4 bases, and 14 bases separated the two germline ends. CDR3 region: CSARVGGGTNQPQHF. CDR3 in DNA: TGCAGTGCTAGAGTAGGTGGAGGGACGAATCAGCCCCAGCATTTT.

This clonotype was detected ten times or more. The gene calls are TRBV20-1 and TRBJ1-4, with unresolved D. The CDR3 covers 15 residues. The V gene's germline CDR1 is DFQATT and CDR2 SNEGSKA (reference sequence). V was cut by 1 base and J by 2 bases, with 11 bases left in between. CDR3 sequence (DNA): TGCAGTGCTAGAGTACCTACAACGACTAATGAAAAACTGTTTTTT. This gives the protein CSARVPTTTNEKLFF.

This clonotype showed up many times. The chain joins TRBV2 to TRBJ2-3; no firm D call. V shed 11 bases and J shed 5 bases, with 2 bases lying between them. The germline V gene has CDR1 SNHLY and CDR2 FYNNEI. The CDR3 is 8 residues long. The CDR3 is CAGDTQYF. CDR3 DNA sequence: TGTGCCGGAGATACGCAGTATTTT.